This T cell receptor beta chain was sequenced in a study of a mutant IDH1 vaccine in newly diagnosed glioma. About the study: Patients underwent eight vaccinations, which took place in weeks 1, 3, 5, 7, 11, 15, 19 and 23. Patients were started on vaccination 4-6 weeks after radiotherapy alone, or with temozolomide cycles. Treated individuals were 62.5% male and around 40% female, averaging about 42 years of age. Patients had received radiotherapy, temozolomide, or both previously, most receiving both.

Germline assignment: CDR1 LNHDA and CDR2 SQIVND (reference sequence). The J segment lost 2 bases and the V segment lost 7 bases, leaving 8 bases of the junction unmatched. This CDR3 has 15 residues. Regarding time point: week 11, during vaccination. Alongside topical imiquimod, each dose of vaccine comprised 300 ug of mutant IDH1 20-mer peptide. TCRdb's copy holds only in-frame clones and misses some; the assay was immunoSEQ multiplex PCR. The profile shows under 150,000 clones, just under 80% of them singletons. This clone appeared a few times. Its antigen is not identified. This chain uses TRBV19 with TRBJ1-5; 7 bases line up with TRBD1. Specimen: PBMCs, collected from a glioma patient whose treatment included an IDH1 peptide vaccine. This TCR came from a man aged 35 to 55 with glioma. The CDR3 sequence: CASKYGTGGNQPQHF. In DNA, the CDR3 is TGTGCCAGTAAATACGGTACAGGGGGCAATCAGCCCCAGCATTTT. The entire variable domain, with the rest obtained from reference TRBV19 and TRBJ1-5, is as follows: DGGITQSPKYLFRKEGQNVTLSCEQNLNHDAMYWYRQDPGQGLRLIYYSQIVNDFQKGDIAEGYSVSREKKESFPLTVTSAQKNPTAFYLCASKYGTGGNQPQHFGDGTRLSIL.